The clone carrying this T cell receptor beta chain is a singleton in its sample. Seattle patient enrollment occurred during active infection, with longitudinal follow-up thereafter. This sample was taken from a study of blood T cell repertoires in COVID-19. About the research overall: The origin of the acute and convalescent COVID-19 samples was the United States, Italy and Spain. PBMCs, B-cell-depleted T cells, or T cells were the source of the cDNA or gDNA that made up the material.

In germline, CDR1 is MDHEN, CDR2 SYDVKM. The CDR3 loop spans 15 amino acids. Unmatched junction bases numbered 13, after V lost 10 bases and J lost 5 bases. Original processing methods: How many nucleated cells were present was estimated from reference gene primer amplification. Repertoires were generated with immunoSEQ multiplex PCR, while TCRdb's copy carries only in-frame clones and drops some. V, J and clone size derive from that table, while D and trimming were established from the DNA sequence. Of 150,000 to 200,000 clones in the sample, roughly 87% were seen once. This receptor was identified in a woman aged 70-85 years with COVID-19, enrolled during active disease. This chain uses TRBV28 with TRBJ2-1; 8 bases are a match to TRBD2. The sequenced sample was peripheral blood. The CDR3 nucleotides are TGTGCCACCTCTCCCAGCGGGAGAAATCACAATGAGCAGTTCTTC. It specifies CATSPSGRNHNEQFF.